This T cell receptor (beta chain) was identified in a study of blood T cells in healthy people across ages. Study-wide findings and caveats: Both higher diversity and more naive CD4+ cells marked long-lived donors when set against aged donors.

This CDR3 comprises 13 residues. V was pared by 7 bases and J by 3 bases, with 14 bases between. Germline loops: CDR1 SQVTM, CDR2 ANQGSEA. This clonotype came up a few times. What it binds is unknown. For the second PCR, which ran for about 6 to 11 cycles, a sample-barcoded 5' primer and a J-beta primer mix were used. The authors tagged each cDNA molecule using a template-switch adaptor with 12 random nucleotides. TCRdb redid the calling of the 5' RACE reads with MiXCR, one entry per CDR3 protein. This sample carries around 900,000 distinct CDR3 sequences, roughly half of them seen once, and the ten largest clones take roughly 23%.

The TCR sequence derives from a woman aged 60-75 years in good health. Material for sequencing was blood. The chain recombines TRBV29-1 with TRBJ2-3; the D gene is possibly TRBD1 (5 bases). This CDR3 is CSAKFKGTDTQYF. The CDR3, as DNA: TGCAGCGCCAAATTCAAGGGGACAGATACGCAGTATTTT.